This passage covers 10 T cell receptor beta chains from one sample sequenced in a study of shared clonotypes between healthy human individuals. Profiled with immunoSEQ multiplex PCR; TCRdb holds only in-frame clones, not every one. The sample contains around 700,000 clones, roughly 78% of which appear only once. The sample was memory CD4+ T cells sorted from blood. Described subset: CD45RA-negative fraction. These receptors all come from a woman younger than 45 in good health.

The chain uses TRBV7-9 and TRBJ2-3, with TRBD2 identical over 10 bases. Germline values: CDR1 SEHNR, CDR2 FQNEAQ (reference sequence). V shed 3 bases and J 4 bases; nucleotides not matched to a gene: 4. The CDR3 sequence is 15 residues long. The CDR3 nucleotides are TGTGCCAGCAGCTTTACTAGCGGGAAGGCAGATACGCAGTATTTT. It codes for CASSFTSGKADTQYF. The variable domain in full, with the rest retrieved from reference TRBV7-9 and TRBJ2-3, is DTGVSQNPRHKITKRGQNVTFRCDPISEHNRLYWYRQTLGQGPEFLTYFQNEAQLEKSRLLSDRFSAERPKGSFSTLEIQRTEQGDSAMYLCASSFTSGKADTQYFGPGTRLTVL.

This clone was observed a few times. This sequence may be a read error, since a much larger clone differs from it by one base. Other DNA sequences in the sample encode the same CDR3. The V and J genes are TRBV5-1 and TRBJ2-1; TRBD2 aligns across 7 bases. The CDR3 runs to 15 residues. V lost 0 bases and J lost 4; bases outside the gene matches: 4. Germline CDR1 reads SGHRS; CDR2 reads YFSETQ. The CDR3 reads CASSLESSGYNEQFF. The CDR3 nucleotides read TGCGCCAGCAGCTTGGAGTCTAGCGGTTACAATGAGCAGTTCTTC.

This rearrangement joins TRBV6-5 to TRBJ2-7; 9 bases align to TRBD1. The CDR3 loop spans 15 amino acids. V gave up 8 bases and J gave up 7 bases; unmatched junction bases: 15. Germline CDR1 and CDR2: MNHEY and SVGAGI. The CDR3 DNA follows: TGTGCCAGCTATTCTGGGGGGACAGGGCGAAGAGAGCAGTACTTC. It translates to CASYSGGTGRREQYF.

The rearrangement uses TRBV5-1 and TRBJ1-6, with a possible D match to TRBD1 (5 bases). The CDR3 is made up of 15 amino acids. Trimming removed 1 base from V and 8 bases from J, with 13 bases in between. Germline CDR1 is SGHRS and CDR2 is YFSETQ. The chain's CDR3 is CASSLLGLRDSPLHF. The CDR3 coding sequence is TGCGCCAGCAGCTTGCTGGGACTGAGAGATTCACCCCTCCACTTT.

The chain joins TRBV19 to TRBJ1-1; unclear D gene. The germline V gene has CDR1 LNHDA and CDR2 SQIVND (reference sequence). The CDR3 consists of 16 residues. Trimming took off 2 bases at V and 2 bases at J, with 15 bases between the two ends. CDR3 sequence (DNA): TGTGCCAGTAGTATACGGCACTCGGCTGTTAACACTGAAGCTTTCTTT. It translates to CASSIRHSAVNTEAFF.

The rearrangement links TRBV5-1 to TRBJ1-1; D unclear. Germline values: CDR1 SGHRS, CDR2 YFSETQ. The V and J ends lost 0 bases and 1 base respectively, with 16 bases between them. This CDR3 is built from 17 residues. CDR3 DNA: TGCGCCAGCAGCTTGGGAGTGGGCTCGAGGCCGAACACTGAAGCTTTCTTT. This encodes CASSLGVGSRPNTEAFF. The full variable domain, completed using reference TRBV5-1 and TRBJ1-1, is KAGVTQTPRYLIKTRGQQVTLSCSPISGHRSVSWYQQTPGQGLQFLFEYFSETQRNKGNFPGRFSGRQFSNSRSEMNVSTLELGDSALYLCASSLGVGSRPNTEAFFGQGTRLTVV.

The V and J genes are TRBV2 and TRBJ2-5; D uncertain. Germline CDR1 SNHLY, CDR2 FYNNEI. The V gene lost 4 bases and the J gene lost 1 base, with 10 bases spanning the gap. The CDR3 runs to 14 residues. The CDR3 region is CASSVRLFQETQYF. The DNA of the CDR3 is TGTGCCAGCAGTGTTCGGCTCTTCCAAGAGACCCAGTACTTC.

This clone was seen at least ten times. At the DNA level, this CDR3 is encoded by other sequences in the same sample as well. The chain employs TRBV7-3 and TRBJ2-1; no definite D call. The CDR3 totals 11 residues. Germline V CDR1 and CDR2: SGHTA, FQGTGA. Trimming removed 2 bases at V and 6 bases at J, with 2 bases between. This CDR3 reads CASSLGNEQFF. CDR3 coding DNA: TGTGCCAGCAGCTTAGGCAATGAGCAGTTCTTC.

This clone was detected only once. J is TRBJ2-7 and V is TRBV28; TRBD1 matches at 11 bases. CDR3 size: 14 residues. Germline values: CDR1 MDHEN, CDR2 SYDVKM. V shed 7 bases and J 6 bases; nucleotides not matched to a gene: 8. The CDR3 is CASNRPGQGVEQYF. The CDR3 region has the DNA TGTGCCAGCAATAGACCGGGACAGGGGGTCGAGCAGTACTTC.

The chain carries TRBV18 and TRBJ1-3, with D hard to call. This CDR3 is 16 amino acids long. CDR1 KGHSH and CDR2 LQKENI come from the germline V gene. V lost 0 bases and J 3 bases, leaving 12 bases between the germline ends. CDR3 sequence (DNA): TGTGCCAGCTCACCACCGACCGGCACACTTGGAAACACCATATATTTT. Translation gives CASSPPTGTLGNTIYF.